This T cell receptor (beta chain) emerged from a study of shared clonotypes between healthy human individuals. Study as a whole: Donors, aged 18 to 49, were a couple of women and a few men.

The CDR3 has 14 amino acids. Germline CDR1 MNHNY, CDR2 SVGAGI (reference sequence). The V end lost 2 bases, the J end lost 12 bases, and 19 bases lay between the germline ends. Method: immunoSEQ multiplex PCR; TCRdb's copy keeps in-frame clones and lacks some. This repertoire shows 450,000 to 600,000 clones, 79% found once; its top ten account for around 13%. This receptor was obtained from a woman aged 40 to 49 in good health. Some clones in this sample may be carry-over from other donors' samples. Sequenced input: PBMCs. The J gene is TRBJ1-1, the V gene TRBV6-6, with D perhaps TRBD1 (5 bases). The CDR3 region is CASSYGGETAETFF. The CDR3 DNA sequence: TGTGCCAGCAGTTACGGGGGGGAGACCGCTGAGACTTTCTTT.